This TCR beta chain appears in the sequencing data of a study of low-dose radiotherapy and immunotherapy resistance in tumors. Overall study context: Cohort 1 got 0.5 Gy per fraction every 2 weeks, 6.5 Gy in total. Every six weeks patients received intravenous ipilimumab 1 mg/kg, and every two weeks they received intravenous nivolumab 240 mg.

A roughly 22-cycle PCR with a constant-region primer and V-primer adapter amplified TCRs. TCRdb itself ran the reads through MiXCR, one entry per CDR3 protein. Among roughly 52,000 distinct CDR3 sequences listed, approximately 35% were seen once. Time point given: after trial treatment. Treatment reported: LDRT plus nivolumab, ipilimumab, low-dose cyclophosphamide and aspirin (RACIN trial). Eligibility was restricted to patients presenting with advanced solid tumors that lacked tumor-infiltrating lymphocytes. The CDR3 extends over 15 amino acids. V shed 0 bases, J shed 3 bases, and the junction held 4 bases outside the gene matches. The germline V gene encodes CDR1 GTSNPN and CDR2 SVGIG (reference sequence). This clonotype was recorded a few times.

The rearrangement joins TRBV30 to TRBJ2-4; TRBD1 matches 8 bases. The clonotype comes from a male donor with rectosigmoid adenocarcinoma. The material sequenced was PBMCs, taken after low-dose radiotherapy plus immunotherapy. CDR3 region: CAWSVGGQDKNIQYF. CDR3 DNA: TGTGCCTGGAGTGTAGGGGGACAGGACAAAAACATTCAGTACTTC.